One sample yielded the 9 T cell receptor beta chains listed below, sequenced in a study of blood T cell repertoires in COVID-19. Assay: immunoSEQ multiplex PCR; the TCRdb copy retains only in-frame clones and omits some. The repertoire holds under 350,000 clones, with roughly 91% as singletons. Sequences were obtained from PBMCs or T cells enriched from blood (not recorded which). The receptors derive from a woman between 55 and 75 years old who had recovered from COVID-19.

The CDR3 loop is CASSLRERDEQFF. In DNA form, the CDR3 reads TGTGCCAGCAGTTTGCGGGAGAGAGATGAGCAGTTCTTC. The chain couples TRBV12-3 or TRBV12-4 to TRBJ2-1; 7 bases map to TRBD2. The CDR3 contains 13 residues. V gave up 3 bases and J gave up 8 bases; unmatched junction bases: 4.

The chain carries TRBV2 and TRBJ2-1; a weak D match, TRBD1 (6 bases). Germline V lookup: CDR1 SNHLY, CDR2 FYNNEI. The CDR3 runs to 15 residues. Trimming shortened V by 4 bases and J by 0 bases, and 10 bases separated the two germline ends. CDR3 nucleotide sequence: TGTGCCAGCAGTGGGGGGCGAGGCTCCTACAATGAGCAGTTCTTC. Translated: CASSGGRGSYNEQFF.

The rearrangement uses TRBV28 and TRBJ2-7; 9 nucleotides agree with TRBD1. CDR1 and CDR2 from the germline V gene are MDHEN and SYDVKM. The CDR3 has 13 residues. The J segment lost 5 bases and the V segment lost 2 bases, leaving 1 base of the junction unmatched. The CDR3 protein is CASSLRQGDEQYF. CDR3 nucleotide sequence: TGTGCCAGCAGTTTAAGACAGGGGGACGAGCAGTACTTC.

The rearrangement uses TRBV2 and TRBJ1-6, with 9 bases lining up with TRBD1. Unmatched junction bases numbered 11, after V lost 7 bases and J lost 7 bases. Germline V gene data show CDR1 as SNHLY and CDR2 as FYNNEI. The CDR3 runs to 16 residues. CDR3 residues: CASKGQGPGGNSPLHF. The DNA of the CDR3 is TGTGCCAGCAAGGGACAGGGTCCGGGCGGGAATTCACCCCTCCACTTT. Complete variable domain (other parts from reference TRBV2 and TRBJ1-6): EPEVTQTPSHQVTQMGQEVILRCVPISNHLYFYWYRQILGQKVEFLVSFYNNEISEKSEIFDDQFSVERPDGSNFTLKIRSTKLEDSAMYFCASKGQGPGGNSPLHFGNGTRLTVT.

The chain joins TRBV7-9 to TRBJ1-1; 8 bases fit TRBD1. Germline-derived CDR1 and CDR2 are SEHNR and FQNEAQ (reference sequence). Trimming took 2 bases from V and 1 from J; bases not matched to a gene: 3. This CDR3 is 15 amino acids long. CDR3 sequence (DNA): TGTGCCAGCAGCTTACAGGGGGCAGCGAACACTGAAGCTTTCTTT. Translated: CASSLQGAANTEAFF.

This rearrangement joins TRBV28 to TRBJ2-3; a weak D match, TRBD2 (7 bases). The V gene lost 2 bases and the J gene lost 0 bases, with 15 bases spanning the gap. There are 17 residues in the CDR3. Per germline, CDR1 MDHEN and CDR2 SYDVKM. The CDR3 reads CASSLGGGTLSTDTQYF. The CDR3 coding sequence is TGTGCCAGCAGTTTAGGGGGAGGGACACTCAGCACAGATACGCAGTATTTT.

This chain joins TRBV10-2 and TRBJ1-6; 7 positions agree with TRBD1. Germline V gene data show CDR1 as WSHSY and CDR2 as SAAADI. Losses at the gene ends were 3 bases for V and 2 bases for J; bases not matched to a gene: 1. CDR3 length: 15 amino acids. CDR3 residues: CASSEQGPYNSPLHF. The CDR3 DNA reads TGCGCCAGCAGTGAACAGGGGCCCTATAATTCACCCCTCCACTTT.

J is TRBJ2-1 and V is TRBV29-1; D may be TRBD2 (5 bases). The CDR3 has 12 amino acids. Germline lookup yields CDR1 SQVTM and CDR2 ANQGSEA. With 2 bases removed from V and 10 bases from J, the gap between germline ends came to 12 bases. CDR3 sequence: CSVETGIREQFF. DNA for the CDR3: TGCAGCGTTGAAACGGGGATACGGGAGCAGTTCTTC.

This clone was seen more than once but under ten times. The V call is TRBV5-1, the J call TRBJ1-6, with 8 bases fitting TRBD1. Germline-derived CDR1 and CDR2 are SGHRS and YFSETQ. J lost 10 bases, V lost 4 bases, and 4 bases had no gene match. The CDR3 runs 13 residues. The CDR3 sequence is CASSPGTGSPLHF. The CDR3 bases are TGCGCCAGCAGCCCCGGGACAGGCTCACCCCTCCACTTT.